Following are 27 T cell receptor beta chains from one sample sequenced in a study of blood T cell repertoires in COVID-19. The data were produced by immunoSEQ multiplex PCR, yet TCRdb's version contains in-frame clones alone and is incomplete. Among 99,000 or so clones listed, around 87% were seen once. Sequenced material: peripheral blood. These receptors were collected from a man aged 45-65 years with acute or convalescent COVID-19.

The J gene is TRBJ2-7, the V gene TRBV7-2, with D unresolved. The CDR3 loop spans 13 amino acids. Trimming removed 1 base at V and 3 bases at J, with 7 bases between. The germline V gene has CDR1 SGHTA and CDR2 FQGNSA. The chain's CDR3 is CASSLVRGYEQYF. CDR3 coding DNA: TGTGCCAGCAGCTTAGTACGCGGCTACGAGCAGTACTTC.

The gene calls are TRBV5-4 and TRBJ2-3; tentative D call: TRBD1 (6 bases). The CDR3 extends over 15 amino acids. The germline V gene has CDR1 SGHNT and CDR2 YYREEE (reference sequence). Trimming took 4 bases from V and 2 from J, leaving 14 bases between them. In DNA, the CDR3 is TGTGCCAGCAGCCTCCAGGACAGCCTCACAGATACGCAGTATTTT. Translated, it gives CASSLQDSLTDTQYF.

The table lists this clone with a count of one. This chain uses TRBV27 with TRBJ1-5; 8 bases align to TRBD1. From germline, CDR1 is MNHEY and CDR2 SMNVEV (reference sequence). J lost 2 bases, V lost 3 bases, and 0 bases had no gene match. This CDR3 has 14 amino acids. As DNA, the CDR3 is TGTGCCAGCAGTTTGGACAGGGGCAATCAGCCCCAGCATTTT. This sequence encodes CASSLDRGNQPQHF.

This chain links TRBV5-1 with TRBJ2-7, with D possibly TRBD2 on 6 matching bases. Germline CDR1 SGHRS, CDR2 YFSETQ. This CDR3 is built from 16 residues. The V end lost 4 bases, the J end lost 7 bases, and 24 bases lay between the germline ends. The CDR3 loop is CASSLPAGQTIGEQYF. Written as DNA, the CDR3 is TGCGCCAGCAGCCTCCCCGCGGGGCAGACCATCGGGGAGCAGTACTTC.

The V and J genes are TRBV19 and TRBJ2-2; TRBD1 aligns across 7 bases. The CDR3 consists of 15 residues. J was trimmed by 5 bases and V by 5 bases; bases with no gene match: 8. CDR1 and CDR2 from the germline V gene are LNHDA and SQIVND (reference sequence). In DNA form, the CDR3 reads TGTGCCAGTAGTTCAGGGGGAGTTTGGACCGGGGAGCTGTTTTTT. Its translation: CASSSGGVWTGELFF.

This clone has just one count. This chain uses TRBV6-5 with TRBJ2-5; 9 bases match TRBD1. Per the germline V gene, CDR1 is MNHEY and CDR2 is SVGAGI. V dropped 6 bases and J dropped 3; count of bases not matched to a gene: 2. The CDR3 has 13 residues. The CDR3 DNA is TGTGCCAGCAGCAGGACAGGGGAAGAGACCCAGTACTTC. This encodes CASSRTGEETQYF.

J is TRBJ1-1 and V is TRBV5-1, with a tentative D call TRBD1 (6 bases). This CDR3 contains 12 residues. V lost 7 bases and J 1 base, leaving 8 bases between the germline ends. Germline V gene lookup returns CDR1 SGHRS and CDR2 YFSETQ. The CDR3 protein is CASGQTNTEAFF. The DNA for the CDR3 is TGCGCCAGCGGACAGACGAACACTGAAGCTTTCTTT.

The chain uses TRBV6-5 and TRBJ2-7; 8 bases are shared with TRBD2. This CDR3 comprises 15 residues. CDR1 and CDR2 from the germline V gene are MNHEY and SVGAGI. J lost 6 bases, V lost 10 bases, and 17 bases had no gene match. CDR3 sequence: CATRPYWTSYSEQYF. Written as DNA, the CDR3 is TGTGCCACTAGACCTTACTGGACTAGCTATAGCGAGCAGTACTTC.

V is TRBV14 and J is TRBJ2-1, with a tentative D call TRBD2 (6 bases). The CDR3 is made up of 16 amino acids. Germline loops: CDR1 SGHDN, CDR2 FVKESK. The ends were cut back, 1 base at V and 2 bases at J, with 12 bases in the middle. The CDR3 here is CASSQVGGIAYNEQFF. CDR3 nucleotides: TGTGCCAGCAGCCAAGTAGGAGGGATCGCCTACAATGAGCAGTTCTTC. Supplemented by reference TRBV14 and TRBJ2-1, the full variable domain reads EAGVTQFPSHSVIEKGQTVTLRCDPISGHDNLYWYRRVMGKEIKFLLHFVKESKQDESGMPNNRFLAERTGGTYSTLKVQPAELEDSGVYFCASSQVGGIAYNEQFFGPGTRLTVL.

Here the CDR3 reads CASSQDLGLAGGNEQFF. CDR3 DNA sequence: TGTGCCAGCAGCCAAGATCTAGGACTAGCGGGAGGTAATGAGCAGTTCTTC. The chain has TRBV14 and TRBJ2-1; 14 nucleotides agree with TRBD2. This CDR3 is built from 17 residues. Germline CDR1 is SGHDN and CDR2 is FVKESK. The V segment lost 0 bases and the J segment 7 bases; nucleotides outside the gene matches: 5.

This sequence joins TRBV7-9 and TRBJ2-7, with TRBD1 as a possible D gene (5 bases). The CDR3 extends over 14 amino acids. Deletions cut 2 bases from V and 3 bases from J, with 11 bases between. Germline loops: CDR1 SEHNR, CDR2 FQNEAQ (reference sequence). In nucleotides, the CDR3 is TGTGCCAGCAGCTTAATGGCAGGGAACTACGAGCAGTACTTC. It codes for CASSLMAGNYEQYF.

The CDR3 sequence is CASRKLGGGFPDTQYF. The CDR3 nucleotides read TGTGCCAGCAGAAAACTCGGGGGAGGGTTCCCAGATACGCAGTATTTT. The chain employs TRBV6-6 and TRBJ2-3; TRBD2 matches at 7 bases. V dropped 6 bases and J dropped 4; count of bases not matched to a gene: 13. There are 16 residues in the CDR3. CDR1 is MNHNY, CDR2 SVGAGI, per germline (reference sequence).

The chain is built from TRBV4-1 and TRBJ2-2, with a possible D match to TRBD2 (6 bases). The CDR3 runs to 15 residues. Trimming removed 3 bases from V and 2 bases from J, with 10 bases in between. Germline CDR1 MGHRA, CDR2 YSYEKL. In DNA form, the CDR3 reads TGCGCCAGCAGCCACCCGGGAGCTAACACCGGGGAGCTGTTTTTT. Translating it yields CASSHPGANTGELFF.

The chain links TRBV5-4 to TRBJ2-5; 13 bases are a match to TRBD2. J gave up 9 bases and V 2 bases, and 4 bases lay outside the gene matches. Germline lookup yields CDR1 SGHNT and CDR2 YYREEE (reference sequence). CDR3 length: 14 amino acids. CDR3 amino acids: CASSFGLAGASQYF. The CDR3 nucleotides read TGTGCCAGCAGCTTCGGACTAGCGGGAGCATCCCAGTACTTC.

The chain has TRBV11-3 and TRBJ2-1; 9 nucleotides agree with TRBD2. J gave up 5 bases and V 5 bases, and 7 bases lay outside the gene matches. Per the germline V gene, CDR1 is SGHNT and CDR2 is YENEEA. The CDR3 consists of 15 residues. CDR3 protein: CASSTVAGANNEQFF. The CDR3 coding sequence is TGTGCCAGCAGCACTGTAGCGGGAGCTAACAATGAGCAGTTCTTC.

DNA of the CDR3: TGTGCCAGCAGCCAGGGACTCAACAATGAGCAGTTCTTC. It yields the protein CASSQGLNNEQFF. The rearrangement links TRBV11-1 to TRBJ2-1, with TRBD2 as a possible D gene (6 bases). The V end was cut by 5 bases, the J end by 5 bases, with 10 bases between. CDR3 size: 13 residues. Germline V gene lookup returns CDR1 SGHAT and CDR2 FQDESV (reference sequence).

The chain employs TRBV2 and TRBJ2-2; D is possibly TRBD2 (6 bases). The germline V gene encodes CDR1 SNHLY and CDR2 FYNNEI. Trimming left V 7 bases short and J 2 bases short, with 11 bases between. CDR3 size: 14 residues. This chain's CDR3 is CASIVAVNTGELFF. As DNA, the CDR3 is TGTGCCAGCATCGTAGCGGTTAACACCGGGGAGCTGTTTTTT.

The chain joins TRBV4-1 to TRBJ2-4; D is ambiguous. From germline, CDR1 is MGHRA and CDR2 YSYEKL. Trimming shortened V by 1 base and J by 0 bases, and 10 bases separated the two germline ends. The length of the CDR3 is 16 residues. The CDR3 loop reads CASSQGEIKAKNIQYF. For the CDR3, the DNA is TGCGCCAGCAGCCAAGGCGAGATTAAAGCCAAAAACATTCAGTACTTC.

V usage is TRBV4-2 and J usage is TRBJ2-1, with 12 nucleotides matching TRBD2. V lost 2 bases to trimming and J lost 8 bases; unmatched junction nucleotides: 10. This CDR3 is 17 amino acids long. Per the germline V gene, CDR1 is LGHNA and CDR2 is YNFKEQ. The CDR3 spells CASSQLLAGGPNDEQFF. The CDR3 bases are TGTGCCAGCAGCCAACTCCTAGCGGGAGGGCCTAACGATGAGCAGTTCTTC.

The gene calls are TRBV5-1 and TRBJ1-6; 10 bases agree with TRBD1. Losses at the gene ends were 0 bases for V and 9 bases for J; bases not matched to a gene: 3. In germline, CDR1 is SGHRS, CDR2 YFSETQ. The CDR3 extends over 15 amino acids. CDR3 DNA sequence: TGCGCCAGCAGCTTGGGGCGACAGGGGGCTTCACCCCTCCACTTT. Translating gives CASSLGRQGASPLHF.

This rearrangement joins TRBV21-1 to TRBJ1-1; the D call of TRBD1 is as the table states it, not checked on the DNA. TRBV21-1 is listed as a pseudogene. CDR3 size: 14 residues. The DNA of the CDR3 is TGTGCCAGCAGCAAAGGGAGGGGGCCCACTGAAGCTTTCTTT. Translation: CASSKGRGPTEAFF.

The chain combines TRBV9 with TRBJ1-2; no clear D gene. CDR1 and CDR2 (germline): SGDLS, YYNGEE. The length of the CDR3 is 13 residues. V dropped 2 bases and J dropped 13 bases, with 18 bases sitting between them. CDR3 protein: CASSVPPGNRCTF. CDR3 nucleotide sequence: TGTGCCAGCAGCGTGCCCCCCGGGAATCGGTGCACCTTC.

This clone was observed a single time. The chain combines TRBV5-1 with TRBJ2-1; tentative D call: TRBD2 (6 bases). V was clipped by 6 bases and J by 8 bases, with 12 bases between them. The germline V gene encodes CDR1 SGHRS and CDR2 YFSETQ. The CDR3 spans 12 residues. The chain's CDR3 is CASTSWGDEQFF. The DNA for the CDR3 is TGCGCCAGCACCTCCTGGGGGGATGAGCAGTTCTTC.

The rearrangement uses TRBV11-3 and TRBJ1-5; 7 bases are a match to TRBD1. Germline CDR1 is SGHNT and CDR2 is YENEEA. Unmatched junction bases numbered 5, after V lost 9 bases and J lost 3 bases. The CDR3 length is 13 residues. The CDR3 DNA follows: TGTGCCAGAAGACAGGGATTCAATCAGCCCCAGCATTTT. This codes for CARRQGFNQPQHF. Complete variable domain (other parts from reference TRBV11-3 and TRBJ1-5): EAGVVQSPRYKIIEKKQPVAFWCNPISGHNTLYWYLQNLGQGPELLIRYENEEAVDDSQLPKDRFSAERLKGVDSTLKIQPAELGDSAVYLCARRQGFNQPQHFGDGTRLSIL.

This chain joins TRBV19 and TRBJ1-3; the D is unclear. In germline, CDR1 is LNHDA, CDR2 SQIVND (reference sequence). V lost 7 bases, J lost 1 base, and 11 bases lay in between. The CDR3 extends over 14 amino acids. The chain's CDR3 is CASTKAVSGNTIYF. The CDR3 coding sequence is TGTGCCAGTACGAAGGCGGTATCTGGAAACACCATATATTTT.

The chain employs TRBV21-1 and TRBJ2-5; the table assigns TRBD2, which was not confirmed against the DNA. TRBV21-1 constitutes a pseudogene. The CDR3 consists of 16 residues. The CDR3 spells CASSKETLDAQETQYF. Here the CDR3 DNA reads TGTGCCAGCAGCAAAGAAACCCTAGATGCCCAAGAGACCCAGTACTTC.

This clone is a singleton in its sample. The chain's CDR3 is CASSIPGLAGFNEQFF. CDR3 sequence (DNA): TGTGCCAGTAGTATTCCGGGACTAGCGGGATTTAATGAGCAGTTCTTC. This chain uses TRBV19 with TRBJ2-1, with 13 nucleotides matching TRBD2. Germline V gene sequence: CDR1 LNHDA, CDR2 SQIVND (reference sequence). The CDR3 spans 16 residues. The trim removed 3 bases at V and 7 bases at J, leaving 6 bases unmatched.